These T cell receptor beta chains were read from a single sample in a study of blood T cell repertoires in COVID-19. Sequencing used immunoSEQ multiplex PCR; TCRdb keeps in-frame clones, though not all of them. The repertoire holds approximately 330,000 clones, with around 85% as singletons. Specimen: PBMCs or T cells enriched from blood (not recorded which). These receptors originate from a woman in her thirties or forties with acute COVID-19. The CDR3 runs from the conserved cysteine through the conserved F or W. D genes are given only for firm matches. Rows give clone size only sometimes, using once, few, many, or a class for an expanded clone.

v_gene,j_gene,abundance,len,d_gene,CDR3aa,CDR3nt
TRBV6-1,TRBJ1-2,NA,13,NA,CASSDRGYYGYTF,TGTGCCAGCAGTGATCGGGGGTACTATGGCTACACCTTC
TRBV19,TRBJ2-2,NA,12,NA,CASSIRQAELFF,TGTGCCAGTAGTATAAGACAAGCGGAGCTGTTTTTT
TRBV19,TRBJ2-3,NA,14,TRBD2,CATRLAGTTDTQYF,TGTGCCACCCGACTAGCGGGGACCACAGATACGCAGTATTTT
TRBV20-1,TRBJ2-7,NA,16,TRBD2,CSASDLLAEWSYEQYF,TGCAGTGCTAGTGATCTCCTAGCGGAGTGGTCCTACGAGCAGTACTTC
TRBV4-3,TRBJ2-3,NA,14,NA,CASSQDLIADTQYF,TGCGCCAGCAGCCAAGATTTAATCGCGGATACGCAGTATTTT
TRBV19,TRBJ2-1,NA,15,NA,CASRGLPSSYNEQFF,TGTGCCAGTCGTGGACTCCCAAGCTCCTACAATGAGCAGTTCTTC
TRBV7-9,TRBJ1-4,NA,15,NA,CASSLTSGRAEKLFF,TGTGCCAGCAGCTTAACGTCGGGCAGGGCTGAAAAACTGTTTTTT
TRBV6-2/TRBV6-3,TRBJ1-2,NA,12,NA,CASSRMSYGYTF,TGTGCCAGCAGCAGAATGAGCTATGGCTACACCTTC
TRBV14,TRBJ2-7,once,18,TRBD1,CASSPLPSYRGRSYEQYF,TGTGCCAGCAGCCCCTTACCGTCCTACAGGGGGAGGTCCTACGAGCAGTACTTC
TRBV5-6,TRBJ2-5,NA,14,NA,CASSFAGFQETQYF,TGTGCCAGCAGCTTCGCGGGATTCCAAGAGACCCAGTACTTC
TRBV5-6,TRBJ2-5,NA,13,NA,CASSQTGIQTQYF,TGTGCCAGCAGCCAAACAGGGATTCAGACCCAGTACTTC
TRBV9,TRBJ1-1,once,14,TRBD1,CASSEFPQGSRAFF,TGTGCCAGCAGCGAATTCCCACAGGGGTCGCGGGCTTTCTTT
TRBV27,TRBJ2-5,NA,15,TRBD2,CASSFGWGGQETQYF,TGTGCCAGCAGTTTTGGATGGGGGGGGCAAGAGACCCAGTACTTC
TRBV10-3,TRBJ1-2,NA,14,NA,CAISEGQEVYGYTF,TGTGCCATCAGTGAGGGTCAGGAGGTCTATGGCTACACCTTC
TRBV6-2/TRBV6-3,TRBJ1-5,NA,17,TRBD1,CASSYPPDRGPHQPQHF,TGTGCCAGCAGTTACCCCCCGGACAGGGGGCCTCATCAGCCCCAGCATTTT
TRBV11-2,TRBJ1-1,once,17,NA,CASSLGSGGSRDTEAFF,TGTGCCAGCAGCTTAGGATCTGGAGGTTCTCGGGACACTGAAGCTTTCTTT
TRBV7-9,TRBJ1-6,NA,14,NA,CASSSGTSRSPLHF,TGTGCCAGCAGCTCCGGGACATCCCGCTCACCCCTCCACTTT
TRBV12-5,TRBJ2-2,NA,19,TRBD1,CASGTSGTGVRMNTGELFF,TGTGCTAGTGGCACTTCCGGGACAGGCGTACGAATGAACACCGGGGAGCTGTTTTTT
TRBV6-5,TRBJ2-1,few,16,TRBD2,CASSFLWRGTRNEQFF,TGTGCCAGCAGTTTTTTATGGCGGGGGACGAGAAATGAGCAGTTCTTC
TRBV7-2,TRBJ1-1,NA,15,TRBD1,CASSPRTGTNTEAFF,TGTGCCAGCAGCCCCCGGACAGGGACGAACACTGAAGCTTTCTTT
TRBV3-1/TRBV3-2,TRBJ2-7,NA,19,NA,CASRQNRVDIIIPTYEQYF,TGTGCCAGCAGACAGAACAGGGTCGATATAATTATCCCTACCTACGAGCAGTACTTC
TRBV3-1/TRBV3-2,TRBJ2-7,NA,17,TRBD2,CASSRSGLAKSLDEQYF,TGTGCCAGCAGCCGTTCGGGACTAGCGAAAAGCCTGGACGAGCAGTACTTC
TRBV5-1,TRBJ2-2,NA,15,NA,CASSIRTDNPGELFF,TGCGCCAGCAGCATCCGGACAGATAATCCCGGGGAGCTGTTTTTT
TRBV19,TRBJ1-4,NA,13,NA,CASSRQENEKLFF,TGTGCCAGTAGTCGCCAAGAGAATGAAAAACTGTTTTTT
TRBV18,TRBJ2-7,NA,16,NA,CASSLGAGPRSYEQYF,TGTGCCAGCTCACTAGGGGCCGGGCCGAGGTCCTACGAGCAGTACTTC
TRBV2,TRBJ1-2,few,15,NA,CASLPPGKGGYGYTF,TGTGCCAGCCTTCCCCCGGGGAAGGGCGGCTATGGCTACACCTTC
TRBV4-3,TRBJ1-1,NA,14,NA,CASSQVGWDTEAFF,TGCGCCAGCAGCCAGGTCGGGTGGGACACTGAAGCTTTCTTT
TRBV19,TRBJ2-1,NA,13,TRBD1,CASSRTGDNEQFF,TGTGCCAGTAGTCGGACAGGGGACAATGAGCAGTTCTTC
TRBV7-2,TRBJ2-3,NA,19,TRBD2,CASSSRGGTNPASTDTQYF,TGTGCCAGCAGCTCGCGGGGGGGTACGAACCCCGCTAGCACAGATACGCAGTATTTT
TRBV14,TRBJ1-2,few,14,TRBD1,CASSGQGVGYGYTF,TGTGCCAGCAGCGGACAGGGGGTTGGCTATGGCTACACCTTC
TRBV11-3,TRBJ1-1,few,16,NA,CASASGRGKSSTEAFF,TGTGCCAGTGCAAGTGGCAGGGGAAAGTCGAGCACTGAAGCTTTCTTT
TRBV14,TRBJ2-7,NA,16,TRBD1,CASSQETGGASREQYF,TGTGCCAGCAGCCAAGAGACAGGGGGCGCATCGAGGGAGCAGTACTTC
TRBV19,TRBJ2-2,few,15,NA,CASSKARSAIKELFF,TGTGCCAGTAGCAAGGCGAGGTCCGCTATCAAGGAGCTGTTTTTT
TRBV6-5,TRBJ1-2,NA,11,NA,CAARWLYGYTF,TGTGCCGCGCGATGGTTGTATGGCTACACCTTC
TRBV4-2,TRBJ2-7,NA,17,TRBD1,CASSQDPGQWSSYEQYF,TGTGCCAGCAGCCAAGACCCGGGACAGTGGAGCTCCTACGAGCAGTACTTC
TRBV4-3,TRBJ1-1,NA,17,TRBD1,CASSQDATGRKNTEAFF,TGCGCCAGCAGCCAAGATGCGACAGGGCGGAAGAACACTGAAGCTTTCTTT